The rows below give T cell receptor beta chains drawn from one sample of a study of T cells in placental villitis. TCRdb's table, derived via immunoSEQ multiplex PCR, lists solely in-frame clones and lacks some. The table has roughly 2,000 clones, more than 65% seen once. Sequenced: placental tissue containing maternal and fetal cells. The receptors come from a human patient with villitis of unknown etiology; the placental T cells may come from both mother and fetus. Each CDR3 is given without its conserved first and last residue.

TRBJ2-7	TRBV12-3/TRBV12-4	ASSLLGPEQY
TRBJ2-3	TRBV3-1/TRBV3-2	ASSQEGAVGTDTQY
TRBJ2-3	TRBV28	ASSPPQGHLSTDTQY
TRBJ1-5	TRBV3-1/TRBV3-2	ASSQRGGDQPQH
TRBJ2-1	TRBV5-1	ASSLMGGSNNEQF
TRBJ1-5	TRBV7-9	ASSFSNYSNQPQH
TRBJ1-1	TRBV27	ASNPLPTGGALWAF
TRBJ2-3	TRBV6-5	ASTAHGTDTQY
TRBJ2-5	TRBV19	ASSIGSTLSGETQY
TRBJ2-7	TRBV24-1	ATSDSQGDPASEQY
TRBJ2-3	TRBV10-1	ASSAGTKGGDTQY
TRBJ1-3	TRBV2	ASRGYTSGNTIY
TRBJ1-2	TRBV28	ASSFQGGDYGYT
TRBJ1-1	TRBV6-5	ASSYFGDIEAF
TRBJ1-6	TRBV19	ASSIGGGSPLH
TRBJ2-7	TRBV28	ASSLTEGQY
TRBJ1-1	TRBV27	ASRGTLGTEAF
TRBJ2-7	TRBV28	ASKRTGTYEQY
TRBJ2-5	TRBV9	ASSPGPGMETQY
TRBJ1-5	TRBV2	ASTRDRGWSNQPQH
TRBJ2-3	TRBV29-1	SVEQGTDTQY
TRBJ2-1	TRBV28	ASSPWEGRVNEQF
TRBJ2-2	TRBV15	ATSRSPGTGNTGELF
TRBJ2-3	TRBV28	ASSLRRNYAPTSTDTQY
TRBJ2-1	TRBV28	ASSLHDSDNEQF
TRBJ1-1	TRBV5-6	ASSLATGRMNTEAF
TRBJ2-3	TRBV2	ASSDGGVGTDTQY
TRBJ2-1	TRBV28	ASSFSVSRERIYNEQF
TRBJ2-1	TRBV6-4	ASRAGPTNEQF
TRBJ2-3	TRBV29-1	STSGQGGTDTQY
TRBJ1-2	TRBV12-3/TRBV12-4	ASRRTENYGYT
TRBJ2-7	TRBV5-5	ASSPQEGSSYEQY
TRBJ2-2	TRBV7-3	ASSPSGPNTGELF
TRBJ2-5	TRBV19	ASSISAGGLETQY
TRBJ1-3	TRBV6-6	ASGAGASGNTIY
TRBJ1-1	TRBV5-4	ASSWDRDTEAF
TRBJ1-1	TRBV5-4	ASSEGQVNTEAF
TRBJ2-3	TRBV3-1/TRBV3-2	ASWGEGSDTQY
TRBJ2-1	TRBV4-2	ASSQGSNEQF
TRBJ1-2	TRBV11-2	ASSLGVGTESDGYT
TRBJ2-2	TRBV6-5	ASRPDSLRELF
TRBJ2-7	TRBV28	VSGQSLYEQY
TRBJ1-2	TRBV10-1	ASSDDWGDGYI